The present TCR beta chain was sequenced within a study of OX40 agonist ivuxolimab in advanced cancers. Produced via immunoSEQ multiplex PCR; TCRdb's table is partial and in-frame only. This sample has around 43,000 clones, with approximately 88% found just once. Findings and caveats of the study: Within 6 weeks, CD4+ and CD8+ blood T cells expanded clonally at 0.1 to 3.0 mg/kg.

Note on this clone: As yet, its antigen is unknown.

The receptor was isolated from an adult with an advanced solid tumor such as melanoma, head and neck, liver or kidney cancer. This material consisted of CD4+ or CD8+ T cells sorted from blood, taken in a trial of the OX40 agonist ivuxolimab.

DNA of the CDR3: TGTGCCAGCAGGCGGACTAGCGGGAAGGCCCGTCGTAGCACAGATACGCAGTATTTT. Its translation is CASRRTSGKARRSTDTQYF. The V and J genes are TRBV2 and TRBJ2-3; 12 bases map to TRBD2. Unmatched junction bases numbered 13, after V lost 6 bases and J lost 0 bases. This CDR3 region has 19 residues. The germline gives CDR1 SNHLY, CDR2 FYNNEI.